This entry describes one T cell receptor beta chain. The germline CDR1 and CDR2 sequences are GTSNPN and SVGIG (reference sequence). The CDR3 consists of 14 residues. The V end lost 2 bases, the J end lost 3 bases, and 13 bases lay between the germline ends. These data come from a study of shared clonotypes between healthy human individuals. Repertoires were generated with immunoSEQ multiplex PCR, while TCRdb's copy carries only in-frame clones and drops some. There are 2 million to 3 million clones in the sample; 93% occur only once, and about 0.39% lies in the top ten. V and J are TRBV30 and TRBJ1-1, with D possibly TRBD1 on 5 matching bases. This clonotype was obtained from a man aged 18 to 35 in good health. Some clones in this sample may be carry-over from other donors' samples. Sequences were obtained from naive CD4+ T cells from PBMCs. Subset meaning: CD45RA+ positively selected. The CDR3: CAWSPSQGYTEAFF. In nucleotides, the CDR3 is TGTGCCTGGAGTCCAAGTCAGGGTTACACTGAAGCTTTCTTT.